The rows below give T cell receptor beta chains drawn from one sample of a study of cytomegalovirus exposure and HLA in healthy donors. This table comes from immunoSEQ multiplex PCR, and its TCRdb copy is limited to in-frame clones, with some not included. Of under 150,000 clones listed, roughly 80% were seen once; the top ten hold over 8.5%. The sample consisted of PBMCs. These receptors all stem from a woman in her forties or fifties in good health and CMV-seropositive. Both conserved end residues are part of each CDR3.

CDR3 protein,V gene
CSVLTVSYEKLFF,TRBV29-1
CASKQGANEQFF,TRBV19
CASSRGVQETQYF,TRBV6-5
CAWKHGVNYGYTF,TRBV30
CASSYLQGSGVEQFF,TRBV5-1
CASSLDKNTGELFF,TRBV5-4
CASSYVAGEETQYF,TRBV6-6
CASATGGRVETQYF,TRBV12-5
CASSKGQGNEKLFF,TRBV7-9
CASSLEAEYEQYF,TRBV7-2
CASSQSTGDRAYTF,TRBV4-3
CASSRSTGANVLTF,TRBV7-8
CASSPGAVQETQYF,TRBV4-1
CASSTGGGYTF,TRBV2
CSAHGYRGSGNTIYF,TRBV29-1
CASSRGGYGDTGELFF,TRBV5-1
CSVGTGAYTEAFF,TRBV29-1
CASSSSPGNTIYF,TRBV7-2
CASSLDSANTGELFF,TRBV7-8
CASSASGTENTEAFF,TRBV18
CASSVVSSSNYGYTF,TRBV9
CASSYRVGWACDNEQFF,TRBV6-7
CASSQDSGGNQPQHF,TRBV4-3
CASSLENRGPDTQYF,TRBV7-2
CASSAGGGAGETQYF,TRBV5-5
CASSFGQRGLNTEAFF,TRBV7-2
CSVERQRNMNTEAFF,TRBV29-1
CASSWATEPPNYGYTF,TRBV5-1
CATTPRDREKLFF,TRBV5-8
CASSLILTGKLFF,TRBV18
CASSPGGRGYGYTF,TRBV18
CASSLTVTGLFQPQHF,TRBV7-3
CASSVSYEQYF,TRBV5-6
CASSLDRARNTEAFF,TRBV5-1
CASSHLTTDNYGYTF,TRBV4-1
CASSSQGSQDTQYF,TRBV2
CASSTLGANEQFF,TRBV7-3
CQRGQGEWVNTEAFF,TRBV10-1
CASSPGQGSYEQYF,TRBV6-1
CASSPGRGGGNTEAFF,TRBV11-2
CASSQNTGPNQPQHF,TRBV5-4
CATSRSQGSSPLHF,TRBV15
CASGLYLAGLETDTQYF,TRBV12-5
CASRPGGNEKLFF,TRBV6-5
CASSKGLAGQETQYF,TRBV4-1
CASSLSGIDEKLFF,TRBV5-4
CASSFQRDRVNTIYF,TRBV28
CATSGRGEGYTF,TRBV15
CASSEQTLQGQYF,TRBV6-1
CASSSGGSTDTQYF,TRBV5-1
CASSVSGSSADTQYF,TRBV6-4
CAWSVVRGTEAFF,TRBV30
CASSQGGLDRGRTEAFF,TRBV4-2
CASSLGGGGEQFF,TRBV5-1
CASSVGGGHFPQYF,TRBV9
CASSPGLAGVTGELFF,TRBV27
CSVAEGARVGYTF,TRBV29-1
CASKSIWGQGDTEAFF,TRBV7-8
CASSLTGTSGEQYF,TRBV5-5